The present T cell receptor beta chain was sequenced within a study of identical twins. TCRdb called the 5' RACE reads again in MiXCR, with one record for every CDR3 protein. The sample has around 650,000 distinct CDR3 sequences; 7.1% are singletons. The CDR3 runs 15 residues. The V and J ends lost 6 bases and 5 bases respectively, with 17 bases between them. Germline CDR1 and CDR2: MNHEY and SVGEGT. There are a few counts of this clonotype. These data were likewise used in another study, on yellow fever vaccine responses in identical twins.

The receptor was derived from a woman between 18 and 29 years old in good health. The chain recombines TRBV6-2 or TRBV6-3 with TRBJ2-1; D is possibly TRBD1 (6 bases). Specimen: PBMCs. The DNA for the CDR3 is TGTGCCAGCAGACCCGCCGGGACAAATCACAATGAGCAGTTCTTC. It yields the protein CASRPAGTNHNEQFF.